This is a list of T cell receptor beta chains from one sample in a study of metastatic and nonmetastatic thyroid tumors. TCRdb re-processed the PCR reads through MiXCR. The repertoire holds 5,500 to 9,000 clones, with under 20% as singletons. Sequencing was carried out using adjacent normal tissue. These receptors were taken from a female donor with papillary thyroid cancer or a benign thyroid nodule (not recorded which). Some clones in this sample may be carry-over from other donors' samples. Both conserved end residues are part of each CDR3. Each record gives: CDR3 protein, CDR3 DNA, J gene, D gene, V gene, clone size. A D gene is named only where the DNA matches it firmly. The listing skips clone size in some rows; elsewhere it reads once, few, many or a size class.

CASSFGIAGSTDTQYF	TGTGCCAGCAGCTTCGGTATAGCGGGTAGCACAGATACGCAGTATTTT	TRBJ2-3	TRBD2	TRBV7-8	medium-sized
CASSSLGPQHYEQYF	TGTGCCAGCAGTTCCTTGGGCCCTCAACACTACGAGCAGTACTTC	TRBJ2-7	NA	TRBV28	NA
CAGGLLGPSPLHF	TGCGCCGGCGGCTTGCTTGGGCCTTCACCCCTCCACTTT	TRBJ1-6	NA	TRBV5-1	NA
CASGRGYGENEQFF	TGTGCCAGCGGCCGAGGGTACGGGGAAAATGAGCAGTTCTTC	TRBJ2-1	NA	TRBV6-4	few
CASSYRLGAQYF	TGTGCCAGCAGCTACCGACTCGGGGCGCAGTATTTT	TRBJ2-3	NA	TRBV13	medium-sized
CASSLTGGPLTGELFF	TGTGCCAGCAGCTTGACGGGAGGGCCCCTCACCGGGGAGCTGTTTTTT	TRBJ2-2	TRBD2	TRBV5-4	medium-sized
CASSDVAGDVYEQYF	TGTGCCAGCAGCGACGTAGCGGGAGACGTCTACGAGCAGTACTTC	TRBJ2-7	TRBD2	TRBV7-2	few
CASSSQFSLEQYF	TGCGCCAGCAGCTCTCAATTCTCCCTCGAGCAGTACTTC	TRBJ2-7	NA	TRBV5-1	many
CASSVGPYSNQPQHF	TGTGCCAGCAGTGTAGGACCTTATAGCAATCAGCCCCAGCATTTT	TRBJ1-5	NA	TRBV6-1	medium-sized
CASSLAQGDGYTF	TGTGCCAGCAGCTTAGCACAGGGGGATGGCTACACCTTC	TRBJ1-2	TRBD1	TRBV7-9	many
CASSLVFGGGMRDTQYF	TGTGCCAGCAGCTTAGTGTTCGGGGGAGGGATGCGAGACACCCAGTACTTC	TRBJ2-5	TRBD2	TRBV7-9	NA
CARIWTGGNTGELFF	TGTGCCAGGATTTGGACAGGGGGAAACACCGGGGAGCTGTTTTTT	TRBJ2-2	TRBD1	TRBV2	medium-sized